This paragraph reports one T cell receptor beta chain. Compared with germline, one end of the junction differs, possibly owing to a read error. This sample was included in a study of T cells after yellow fever vaccination. Study-level information: When fractions had low cell numbers, they were prepared with SMART-Seq v4 Ultra Low Input.

Germline V gives CDR1 LGHDT, CDR2 YNNKEL (reference sequence). The CDR3 length is 15 residues. TCRdb reanalysed the 5' RACE reads using MiXCR and keeps one entry per CDR3 protein. This table has more than 90,000 distinct CDR3 sequences, around 8% appearing once. The sequence came from a man aged 25 to 45 who received the YFV17D yellow fever vaccine. The starting material was CD8+ T cells sorted from PBMCs, obtained 45 days after the yellow fever booster vaccination. The genes are TRBV3-1 and TRBJ2-1; possibly TRBD2 for D (5 bases). The DNA of the CDR3 is TGTTCCAGCAGCCAAGCTGGAGGCTCCTACAATGAGCAGTTCTTC. It yields the protein CSSSQAGGSYNEQFF.